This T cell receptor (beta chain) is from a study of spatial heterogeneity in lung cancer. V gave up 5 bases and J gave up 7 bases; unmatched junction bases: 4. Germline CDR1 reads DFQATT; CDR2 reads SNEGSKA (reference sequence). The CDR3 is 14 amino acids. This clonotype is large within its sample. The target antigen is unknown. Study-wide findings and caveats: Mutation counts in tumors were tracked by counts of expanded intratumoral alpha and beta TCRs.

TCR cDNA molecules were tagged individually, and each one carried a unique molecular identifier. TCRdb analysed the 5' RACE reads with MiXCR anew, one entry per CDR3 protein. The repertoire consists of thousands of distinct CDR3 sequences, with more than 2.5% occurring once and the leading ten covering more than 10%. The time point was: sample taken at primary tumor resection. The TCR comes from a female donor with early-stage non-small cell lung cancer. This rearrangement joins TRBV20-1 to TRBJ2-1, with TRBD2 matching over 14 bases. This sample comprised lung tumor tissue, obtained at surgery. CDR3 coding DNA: TGCAGTGCTGCTAGACTAGCGGGGGGGAATGAGCAGTTCTTC. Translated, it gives CSAARLAGGNEQFF.